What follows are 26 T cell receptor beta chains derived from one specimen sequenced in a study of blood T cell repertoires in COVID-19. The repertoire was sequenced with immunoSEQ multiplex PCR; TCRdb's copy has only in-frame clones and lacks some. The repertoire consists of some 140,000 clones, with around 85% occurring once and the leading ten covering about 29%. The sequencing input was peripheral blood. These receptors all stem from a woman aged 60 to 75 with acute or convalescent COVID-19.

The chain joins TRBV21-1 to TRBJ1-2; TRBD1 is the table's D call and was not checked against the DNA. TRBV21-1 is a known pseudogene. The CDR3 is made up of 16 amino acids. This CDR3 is CASSPPPGQGGYGYTF. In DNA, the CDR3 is TGTGCCAGCAGCCCACCCCCAGGACAGGGAGGCTATGGCTACACCTTC.

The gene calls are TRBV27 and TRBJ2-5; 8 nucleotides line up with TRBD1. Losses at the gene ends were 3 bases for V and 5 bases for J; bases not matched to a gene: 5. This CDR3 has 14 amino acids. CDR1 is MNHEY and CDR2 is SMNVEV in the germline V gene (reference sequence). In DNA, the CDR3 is TGTGCCAGCAGTTTGAGGACAGGGTTTGAGACCCAGTACTTC. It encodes CASSLRTGFETQYF.

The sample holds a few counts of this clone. CDR3 DNA: TGTGCCAGAAGCTTGGCCGGGAGGTCCTACGAGCAGTACGTC. Encoded protein: CARSLAGRSYEQYV. This chain joins TRBV5-3 and TRBJ2-7, with 7 nucleotides matching TRBD2. TRBV5-3 carries the ORF label, with uncertain function. This CDR3 is 14 amino acids long. With V trimmed by 0 bases and J by 1 base, 1 base remained unmatched.

The CDR3 DNA reads as TGCGCCAGCAGCAGAACAGGGAACCAGGACACCATATATTTT. Amino acids: CASSRTGNQDTIYF. The rearrangement joins TRBV4-1 to TRBJ1-3; weak D call: TRBD1 (6 bases). Germline values: CDR1 MGHRA, CDR2 YSYEKL. V was shortened by 5 bases and J by 8 bases, with 16 bases between the two germline ends. The length of the CDR3 is 14 residues.

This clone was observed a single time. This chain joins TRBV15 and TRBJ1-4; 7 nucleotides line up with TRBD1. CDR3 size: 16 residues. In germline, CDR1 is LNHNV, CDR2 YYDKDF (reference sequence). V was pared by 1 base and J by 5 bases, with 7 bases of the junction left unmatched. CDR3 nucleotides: TGTGCCACCAGCAGAGGGGCCGGGACAGAGAATGAAAAACTGTTTTTT. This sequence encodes CATSRGAGTENEKLFF. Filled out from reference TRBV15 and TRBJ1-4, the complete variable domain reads DAMVIQNPRYQVTQFGKPVTLSCSQTLNHNVMYWYQQKSSQAPKLLFHYYDKDFNNEADTPDNFQSRRPNTSFCFLDIRSPGLGDTAMYLCATSRGAGTENEKLFFGSGTQLSVL.

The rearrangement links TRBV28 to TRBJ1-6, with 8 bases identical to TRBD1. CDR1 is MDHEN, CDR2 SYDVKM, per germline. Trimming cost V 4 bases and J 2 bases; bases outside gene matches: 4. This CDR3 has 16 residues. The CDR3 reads CASSSGQGPYNSPLHF. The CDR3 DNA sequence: TGTGCCAGCAGTTCTGGACAGGGCCCCTATAATTCACCCCTCCACTTT. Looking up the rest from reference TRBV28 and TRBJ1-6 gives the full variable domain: DVKVTQSSRYLVKRTGEKVFLECVQDMDHENMFWYRQDPGLGLRLIYFSYDVKMKEKGDIPEGYSVSREKKERFSLILESASTNQTSMYLCASSSGQGPYNSPLHFGNGTRLTVT.

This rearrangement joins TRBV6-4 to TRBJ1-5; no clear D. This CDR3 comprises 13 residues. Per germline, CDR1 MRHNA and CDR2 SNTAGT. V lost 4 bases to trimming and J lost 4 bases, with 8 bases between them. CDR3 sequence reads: CASSAGVNQPQHF. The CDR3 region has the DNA TGTGCCAGCAGTGCCGGGGTGAATCAGCCCCAGCATTTT.

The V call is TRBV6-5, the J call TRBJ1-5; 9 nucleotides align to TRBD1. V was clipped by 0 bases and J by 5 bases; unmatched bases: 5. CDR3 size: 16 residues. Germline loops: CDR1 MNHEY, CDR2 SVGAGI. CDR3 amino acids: CASSYSITGGDQPQHF. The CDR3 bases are TGTGCCAGCAGTTACTCGATAACAGGGGGCGATCAGCCCCAGCATTTT.

The CDR3 reads CASSPQGDRQFVGYTF. The DNA for the CDR3 is TGTGCCAGCAGCCCCCAGGGGGACAGGCAGTTTGTTGGCTACACCTTC. This sequence joins TRBV4-2 and TRBJ1-2; TRBD1 agrees at 8 bases. Germline V gene sequence: CDR1 LGHNA, CDR2 YNFKEQ. The CDR3 consists of 16 residues. Unmatched junction bases numbered 14, after V lost 4 bases and J lost 7 bases.

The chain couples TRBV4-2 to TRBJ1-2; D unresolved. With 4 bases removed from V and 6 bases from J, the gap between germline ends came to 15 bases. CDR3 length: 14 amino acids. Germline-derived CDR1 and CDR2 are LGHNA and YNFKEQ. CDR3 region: CASSRLGLRDGYTF. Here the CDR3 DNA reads TGTGCCAGCAGCCGGCTCGGGCTGAGGGATGGCTACACCTTC.

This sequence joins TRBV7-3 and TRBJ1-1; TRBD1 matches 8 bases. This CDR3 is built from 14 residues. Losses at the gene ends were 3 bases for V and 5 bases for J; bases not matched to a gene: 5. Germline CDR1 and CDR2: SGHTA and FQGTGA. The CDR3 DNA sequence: TGTGCCAGCAGCTTTCAGGGGGCCGGAACTGAAGCTTTCTTT. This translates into CASSFQGAGTEAFF.

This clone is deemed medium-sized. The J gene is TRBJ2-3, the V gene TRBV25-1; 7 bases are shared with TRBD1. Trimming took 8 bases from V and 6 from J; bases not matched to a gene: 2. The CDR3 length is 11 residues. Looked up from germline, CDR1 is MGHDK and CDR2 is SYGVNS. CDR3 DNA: TGTGCCAGCGCACAGGGGGATACGCAGTATTTT. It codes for CASAQGDTQYF.

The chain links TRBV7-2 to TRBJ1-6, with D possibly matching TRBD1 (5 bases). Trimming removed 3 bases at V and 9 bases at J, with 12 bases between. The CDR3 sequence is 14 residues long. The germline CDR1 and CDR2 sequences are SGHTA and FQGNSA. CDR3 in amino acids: CASSLPGAGSPLHF. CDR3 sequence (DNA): TGTGCCAGCAGCTTGCCTGGGGCTGGTTCACCCCTCCACTTT.

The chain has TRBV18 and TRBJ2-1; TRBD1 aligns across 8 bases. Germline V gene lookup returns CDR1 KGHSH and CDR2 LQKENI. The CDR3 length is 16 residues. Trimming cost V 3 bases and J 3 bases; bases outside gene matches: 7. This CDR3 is CASSPSDRAYYNEQFF. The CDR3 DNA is TGTGCCAGCTCACCCTCGGACAGGGCGTACTACAATGAGCAGTTCTTC.

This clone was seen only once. CDR3 amino acids: CASSSSGGTYEQYF. The DNA of the CDR3 is TGCGCCAGCAGCTCAAGCGGGGGGACATACGAGCAGTACTTC. The V call is TRBV5-1, the J call TRBJ2-7; 9 bases map to TRBD2. V lost 3 bases to trimming and J lost 4 bases; unmatched junction nucleotides: 5. This CDR3 region has 14 residues. Germline V gene data show CDR1 as SGHRS and CDR2 as YFSETQ.

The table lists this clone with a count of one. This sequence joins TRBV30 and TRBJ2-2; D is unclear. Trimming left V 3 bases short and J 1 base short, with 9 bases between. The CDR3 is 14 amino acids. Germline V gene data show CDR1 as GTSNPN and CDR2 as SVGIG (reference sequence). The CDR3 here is CAWREQRNTGELFF. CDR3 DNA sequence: TGTGCCTGGAGGGAGCAGCGGAACACCGGGGAGCTGTTTTTT.

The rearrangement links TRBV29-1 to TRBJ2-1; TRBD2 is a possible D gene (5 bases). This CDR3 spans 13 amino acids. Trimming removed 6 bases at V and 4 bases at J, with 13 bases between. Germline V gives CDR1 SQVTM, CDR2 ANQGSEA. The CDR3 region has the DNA TGCAGCGTAGGACTTGCCAATTACAATGAGCAGTTCTTC. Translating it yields CSVGLANYNEQFF.

The CDR3 sequence is CASRRTSTNEKLFF. The CDR3 DNA reads as TGTGCCTCCCGGAGAACTTCAACTAATGAAAAACTGTTTTTT. This chain uses TRBV19 with TRBJ1-4; D is ambiguous. CDR1 and CDR2 from the germline V gene are LNHDA and SQIVND (reference sequence). V was clipped by 11 bases and J by 0 bases, with 13 bases between them. The CDR3 extends over 14 amino acids.

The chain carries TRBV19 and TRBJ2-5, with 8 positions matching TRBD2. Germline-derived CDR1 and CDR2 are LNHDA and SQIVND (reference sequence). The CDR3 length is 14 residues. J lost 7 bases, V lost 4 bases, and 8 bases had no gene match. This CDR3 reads CASSTASGFRTQYF. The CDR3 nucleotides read TGTGCCAGTAGTACGGCTAGCGGGTTTCGGACCCAGTACTTC.

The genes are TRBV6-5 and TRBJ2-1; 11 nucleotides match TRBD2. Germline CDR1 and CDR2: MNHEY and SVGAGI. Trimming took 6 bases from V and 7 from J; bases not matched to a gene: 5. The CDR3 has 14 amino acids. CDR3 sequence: CASRTSGVRNEQFF. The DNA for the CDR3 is TGTGCCAGCAGGACTAGCGGGGTCCGGAATGAGCAGTTCTTC.

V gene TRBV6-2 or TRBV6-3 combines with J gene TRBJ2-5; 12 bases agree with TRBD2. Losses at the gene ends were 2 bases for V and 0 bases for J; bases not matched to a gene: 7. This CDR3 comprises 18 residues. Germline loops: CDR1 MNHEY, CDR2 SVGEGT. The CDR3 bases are TGTGCCAGCAGTTACCTGTCTAGCGGGGGGGTGTACCAAGAGACCCAGTACTTC. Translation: CASSYLSSGGVYQETQYF.

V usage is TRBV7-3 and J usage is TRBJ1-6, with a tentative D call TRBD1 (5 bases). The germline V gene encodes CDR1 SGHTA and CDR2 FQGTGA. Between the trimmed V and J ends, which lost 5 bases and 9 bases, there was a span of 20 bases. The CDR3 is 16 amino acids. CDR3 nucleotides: TGTGCCAGCAGCCCCAACGGGCCAGGGTCGCGTTCACCCCTCCACTTT. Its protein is CASSPNGPGSRSPLHF.

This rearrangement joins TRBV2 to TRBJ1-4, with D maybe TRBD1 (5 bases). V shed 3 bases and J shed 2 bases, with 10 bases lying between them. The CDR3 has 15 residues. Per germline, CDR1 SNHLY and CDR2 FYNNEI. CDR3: CASSENRKTNEKLFF. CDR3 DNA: TGTGCCAGCAGTGAGAACAGGAAGACTAATGAAAAACTGTTTTTT.

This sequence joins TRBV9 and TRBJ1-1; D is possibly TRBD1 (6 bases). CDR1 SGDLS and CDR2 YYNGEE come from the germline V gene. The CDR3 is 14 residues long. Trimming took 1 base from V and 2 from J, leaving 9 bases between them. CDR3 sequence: CASSVLDSNTEAFF. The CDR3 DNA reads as TGTGCCAGCAGCGTACTGGACAGCAACACTGAAGCTTTCTTT.

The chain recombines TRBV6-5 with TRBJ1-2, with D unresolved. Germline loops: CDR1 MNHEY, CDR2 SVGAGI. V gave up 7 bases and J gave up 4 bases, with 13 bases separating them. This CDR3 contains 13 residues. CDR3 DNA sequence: TGTGCCAGCACCCCTGGGAGACTCTATGGCTACACCTTC. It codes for CASTPGRLYGYTF.

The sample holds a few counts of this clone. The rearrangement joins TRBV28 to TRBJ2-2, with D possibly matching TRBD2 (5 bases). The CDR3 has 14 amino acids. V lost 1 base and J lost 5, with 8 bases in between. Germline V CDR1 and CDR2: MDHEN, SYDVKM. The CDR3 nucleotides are TGTGCCAGCAGTTTATATACGGGGACCGGGGAGCTGTTTTTT. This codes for CASSLYTGTGELFF.